This T cell receptor beta chain stems from a study of cytomegalovirus exposure and HLA in healthy donors (dated 2017 in TCRdb). Some background on the complete study: According to an earlier analysis of around 600 of the donors, 150 million to 200 million T cells yielded roughly 110 million unique TCR beta sequences and 276 Gb of sequence data. HLA typing included class I and class II loci at four-digit resolution. A separate validation cohort of approximately 130 different subjects was used in addition to the approximately 610-subject first cohort. In the later analysis, no new phenotypic data were used to find candidate immune exposures; instead, reliance was placed on TCR beta sequences and their occurrence across donors. The study profiled the T cell repertoires of 550 to 700 subjects by immunosequencing and related them to cytomegalovirus serostatus. Roughly 5 DR-DQ haplotypes were handled as single units for association and clustering because linkage in the cohort was strong. A later analysis re-examined previously published TCR beta repertoires from hundreds of donors and added high-resolution HLA genotyping to investigate patterns of TCR occurrence. To decide whether each TCR beta V gene segment behaved as functional or pseudogenic, an earlier analysis of several hundred of the donors relied on high-throughput TCR beta sequencing. Alongside the repertoire data, information on donor age, sex, ethnicity and CMV serostatus was compiled. The study aimed to test whether signatures of past pathogen exposure could be identified by cataloging public T cell receptors. A later genetic analysis took genome-wide SNP genotypes for about 60% of the roughly 670 donors and used that subset as a discovery cohort. The genetic ancestry cluster associated with self-reported Caucasian donors included roughly four fifths of the roughly 410 genotyped donors. Every discovery cohort repertoire had been produced on one sequencing platform. An early release that covered about 600 HLA-typed donors contained approximately 320 gigabases of sequencing data and around 80 million unique TCR sequences. To predict cytomegalovirus infection status, the study combined high-throughput TCR immunosequencing, statistical association of individual TCRs with disease status, and machine learning. Among some 400 genotyped donors of the cohort, an average of about 240,000 unique TCR beta nucleotide sequences were sequenced per donor, around 18% of them non-productive. Typing coverage varied by locus: roughly 620-640 donors for A, B, C, DRB1 and DQB1; approximately 500 for DQA1; around 570 for DPA1; 450 to 480 for DPB1.

The cohort comprised around 700 healthy bone marrow donors. At the time of sampling, all cohort members were nominally healthy, though unrecorded immune exposures were likely present. The donor tested CMV seronegative and was one of the 352 seronegative cohort members. Every donor gave a peripheral blood sample, and the peripheral blood mononuclear cells from that sample were used for TCR beta sequencing. Genomic DNA extraction from the blood cell samples was performed with the Qiagen DNeasy Blood Extraction Kit. On this clone itself: The antigen this receptor binds is unknown. Per-nucleotide qualities are absent, and no much larger clonotype sits a single base away.

The research as a whole found: In this cohort, only TCR beta chains were sequenced, and detectable features were limited by the absence of alpha or paired-chain data. Because HLA typing was unavailable for some donors at each locus, only the typed subset was used in association tests. According to the authors, the approach could potentially be generalized to other disease states and immunological phenotypes. The presence/absence analyses assumed that sequencing depth was roughly uniform across donors, and that assumption may not be true. Linkage disequilibrium might explain the correlated functional status among segregating V segments, but an unknown experimental factor could not be excluded. A further reported finding was that TCR beta sequences accurately predicted the HLA-A and HLA-B alleles for most subjects in the first cohort. While some public TCRs were present in many individuals, most TCR sequences turned up only very rarely across donors. In a later analysis, some 18,000 TCR beta sequences were associated with specific HLA alleles at a false discovery rate of 0.05. Strong co-occurrence of HLA alleles, especially DR and DQ, made assigning TCR associations to individual alleles difficult. In a later analysis, several top co-occurrence clusters were reported to appear linked to parvovirus B19, influenza, CMV and Epstein-Barr virus. A later analysis found that HLA-associated TCR beta chains were more clonally expanded and had lower generation probabilities than equally common non-associated chains. A cluster of highly shared sequence variants was judged likely to represent a technical artifact of the sequencing pipeline. In a later genetic analysis, a missense DCLRE1C variant was associated with V-gene and J-gene trimming of TCR beta chains, and the association was replicated in an independent cohort. The classifier was reported to diagnose cytomegalovirus status with high specificity and sensitivity in both the original and validation cohorts. About 15 rarely observed V segments, including chromosome 9 orphons, were excluded from the earlier analysis of some 590 of the donors because counts were too low. A few of the identified cytomegalovirus-associated TCR beta chains were confirmed in vitro to be specific for cytomegalovirus antigens. An earlier analysis of around 600 of the donors showed that most TCR beta V segments appeared in productive rearrangements either about 87% or about 30% of the time, which broadly matched IMGT annotations. The only immune exposure information available for the cohort was CMV serostatus. In a later genetic analysis, fewer N-insertions in productive TCRs were reported among donors in an Asian-associated ancestry cluster than the roughly 640-donor mean. According to a later analysis, most CMV-associated TCR beta chains appeared to be HLA-restricted, and the HLA associations seemed to be driven largely by CMV exposure. In a later analysis, TCR association rates were found to vary across HLA loci, with the most associated TCRs seen for DRB1 alleles and the fewest for HLA-C alleles. A total of fewer than 200 TCR beta chains were listed by the study as associated with cytomegalovirus.

Receptor libraries were prepared by the immunoSEQ multiplex PCR assay. A mixture of 60 forward primers for TCR Vbeta segments and 13 reverse primers for TCR Jbeta segments was used in the multiplex PCR. A multiplex PCR assay on genomic DNA amplified the CDR3 region of rearranged TCR beta genes. Amplified TCR beta libraries were sequenced as 87-base-pair reads on the Illumina HiSeq System. Turning to the authors' computational methods: Across the 700 or so repertoires, a later analysis counted 60 million to 90 million unique TCR beta chains, some 11 million of which were shared by at least two donors. To remove PCR and sequencing errors, raw reads were error-corrected and collapsed into unique sequences using a nearest-neighbor algorithm that merged closely related sequences. To assign V, D and J gene segments, CDR3 sequences were aligned to IMGT reference sequences. For a sequence to be retained, a match of at least six nucleotides to both a V gene segment and a J gene segment was required. Rearrangements were classified as productive when the CDR3 lacked stop codons and remained in frame with V and J, and all other rearrangements were classified as non-productive. CDR3 was defined according to IMGT convention as the region running from the second conserved V-encoded cysteine to the conserved J-encoded phenylalanine. Sequences without an unambiguous match to a single V gene segment were excluded from the earlier analysis of about 600 of the donors. An earlier analysis of 500 to 600 of the donors classified V segments as functional when productive rearrangements were above 56.7% and as segregating when the standard deviation between donors was above 5%. A statistical classification framework was built for diagnosing cytomegalovirus status from the catalog of TCR beta chain sequences. V and J gene assignment, in a later analysis, came from comparing TCR nucleotide sequences with IMGT/GENE-DB human TR gene sequences. A later analysis assigned CDR3 sequences and most-parsimonious VDJ recombination scenarios with the TCRdist pipeline. In a later analysis, each TCR beta chain was defined by its CDR3 amino acid sequence together with its V-gene family, and reads lacking a unique V-gene family were excluded. In a later analysis, around 650 highly shared, low-generation-probability nucleotide sequences were removed to address suspected cross-contamination and a sequencing artifact. For each public chain, a later analysis derived a clonal expansion index from normalized ranks of inferred template counts within each repertoire. In a later analysis, generation probabilities were computed with a VDJ recombination model fitted to out-of-frame rearrangements, and the resulting probabilities were checked against IGoR. In a later analysis, hypergeometric tests were used to score TCR-TCR, TCR-HLA and TCR-CMV co-occurrence, with a repertoire-size bias correction applied to TCR pairs. To estimate false discovery rates, a later analysis permuted the HLA or CMV assignments 20 times. In a later analysis, co-occurring TCRs were grouped using DBSCAN, with TCRdist sequence similarity added in when clustering inside HLA-allele-positive subsets. For co-occurrence clustering, repertoires with fewer than 30,000 or more than 120,000 public chains were excluded, along with four or five repertoires with anomalous nucleotide sharing. TCRdb stores this immuneACCESS table with in-frame sequences only. Part of the clones is absent; in the studies checked, under half of the shortfall reflects unresolved V genes, and no reason is known for the rest. The V and J calls and clone size are taken from that table; D and trimming were inferred from the DNA. The sample has 150,000 to 200,000 clones on record, about 75% of them singletons. The ten largest make up approximately 2% of the sample.

Material for sequencing was PBMCs. This clonotype originated in a female donor in good health and CMV-seronegative.

The nucleotides read TGTGCCATCAGTGGCAGGTTTGAAGCTTTCTTT. It is translated as CAISGRFEAFF. In this chain, TRBV10-3 is recombined with TRBJ1-1; the D gene is not confidently resolved. CDR1 and CDR2, looked up from the germline V gene, are ENHRY and SYGVKD. The trim is 4 bases for V and 7 bases for J, with a gap of 7 bases between the germline ends. The CDR3 measures 11 amino acids from cysteine to phenylalanine. The entry retains the CDR3 DNA only, 33 bases that are in frame from base 1.